These 9 T cell receptor beta chains were all obtained from the same sample, sequenced in a study of cytomegalovirus exposure and HLA in healthy donors. In the PCR, 60 Vbeta and 13 Jbeta primers were used. Produced via immunoSEQ multiplex PCR; TCRdb's table is partial and in-frame only. The sample holds approximately 140,000 clones; roughly 73% are singletons and the top ten take 1.6%. The sequenced sample was PBMCs. These receptors came from a young woman in good health and CMV-seronegative.

This chain joins TRBV30 and TRBJ1-1, with a possible D match to TRBD1 (5 bases). The length of the CDR3 is 17 residues. V was shortened by 5 bases and J by 0 bases, with 22 bases between the two germline ends. Per the germline V gene, CDR1 is GTSNPN and CDR2 is SVGIG (reference sequence). CDR3 loop: CAWSRRGGLIMNTEAFF. For the CDR3, the DNA is TGTGCCTGGTCCCGAAGGGGAGGCCTAATCATGAACACTGAAGCTTTCTTT.

The V and J genes are TRBV7-2 and TRBJ2-1; TRBD2 might be the D (6 bases). Between the trimmed V and J ends, which lost 8 bases and 10 bases, there was a span of 21 bases. The CDR3 loop spans 14 amino acids. Germline CDR1 and CDR2: SGHTA and FQGNSA. The CDR3 spells CASGRRVLMEEQFF. CDR3 nucleotides: TGTGCCAGCGGAAGGAGGGTGCTAATGGAGGAGCAGTTCTTC.

J is TRBJ2-1 and V is TRBV6-6; 13 nucleotides agree with TRBD2. There are 15 residues in the CDR3. Looked up from germline, CDR1 is MNHNY and CDR2 is SVGAGI (reference sequence). The V segment lost 5 bases and the J segment 7 bases; nucleotides outside the gene matches: 5. CDR3 loop: CASSLTSGRVNEQFF. The CDR3 DNA follows: TGTGCCAGCAGTCTTACTAGCGGGAGGGTTAATGAGCAGTTCTTC.

This clone occurred once. This chain joins TRBV5-1 and TRBJ1-1; D possibly corresponds to TRBD1 (5 bases). V was cut by 0 bases and J by 1 base, with 10 bases left in between. The CDR3 covers 15 residues. Germline V gene sequence: CDR1 SGHRS, CDR2 YFSETQ. Here the CDR3 DNA reads TGCGCCAGCAGCTTGGGAGTGACAGCGAACACTGAAGCTTTCTTT. It codes for CASSLGVTANTEAFF.

The chain is built from TRBV29-1 and TRBJ2-2, with 7 bases that match TRBD1. The CDR3 has 13 amino acids. Per germline, CDR1 SQVTM and CDR2 ANQGSEA. J lost 3 bases, V lost 7 bases, and 5 bases had no gene match. CDR3 bases: TGCAGCGGGGGACAGAGGGACACCGGGGAGCTGTTTTTT. Protein: CSGGQRDTGELFF.

The chain's CDR3 is CASSSNLLQGYGYTF. The CDR3 DNA follows: TGTGCCAGCAGTTCCAACCTATTACAGGGCTATGGCTACACCTTC. This rearrangement joins TRBV6-5 to TRBJ1-2; D possibly corresponds to TRBD1 (6 bases). The CDR3 consists of 15 residues. V was pared by 4 bases and J by 4 bases, with 16 bases between. Germline V CDR1 and CDR2: MNHEY, SVGAGI.

The chain has TRBV7-8 and TRBJ2-2; D remains unclear. The CDR3 has 16 residues. V dropped 2 bases and J dropped 0 bases, with 10 bases sitting between them. Looked up from germline, CDR1 is SGHVS and CDR2 is FQNEAQ. CDR3 region: CASSLWAGANTGELFF. Here the CDR3 DNA reads TGTGCCAGCAGCTTATGGGCAGGCGCGAACACCGGGGAGCTGTTTTTT.

This clone was seen a few times. The chain carries TRBV6-5 and TRBJ1-2; D is uncertain. Per germline, CDR1 MNHEY and CDR2 SVGAGI. The length of the CDR3 is 15 residues. Trimming took 6 bases from V and 2 from J, leaving 16 bases between them. The CDR3 region is CASSRNIYRNYGYTF. CDR3 bases: TGTGCCAGCAGCAGAAACATATACCGAAACTATGGCTACACCTTC.

The chain carries TRBV7-9 and TRBJ1-5; possibly TRBD1 for D (5 bases). Trimming removed 0 bases at V and 1 base at J, with 10 bases between. The CDR3 spans 16 residues. CDR1 is SEHNR and CDR2 is FQNEAQ in the germline V gene (reference sequence). CDR3: CASSLAGGESNQPQHF. CDR3 bases: TGTGCCAGCAGCTTAGCGGGGGGAGAGAGCAATCAGCCCCAGCATTTT.